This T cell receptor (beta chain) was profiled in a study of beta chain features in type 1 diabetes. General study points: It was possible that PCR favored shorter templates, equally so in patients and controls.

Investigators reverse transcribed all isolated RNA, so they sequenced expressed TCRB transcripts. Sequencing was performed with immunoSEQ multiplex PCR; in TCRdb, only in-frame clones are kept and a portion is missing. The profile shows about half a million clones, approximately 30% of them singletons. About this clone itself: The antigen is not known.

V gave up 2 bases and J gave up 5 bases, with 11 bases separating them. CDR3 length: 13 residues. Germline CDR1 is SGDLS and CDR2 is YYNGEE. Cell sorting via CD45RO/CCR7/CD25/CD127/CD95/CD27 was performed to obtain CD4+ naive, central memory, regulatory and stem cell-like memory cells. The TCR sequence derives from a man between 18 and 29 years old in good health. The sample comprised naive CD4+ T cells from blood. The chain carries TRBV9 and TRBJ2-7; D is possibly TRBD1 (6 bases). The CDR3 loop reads CASSVGQSHEQYF. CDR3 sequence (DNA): TGTGCCAGCAGCGTCGGACAGTCCCACGAGCAGTACTTC.